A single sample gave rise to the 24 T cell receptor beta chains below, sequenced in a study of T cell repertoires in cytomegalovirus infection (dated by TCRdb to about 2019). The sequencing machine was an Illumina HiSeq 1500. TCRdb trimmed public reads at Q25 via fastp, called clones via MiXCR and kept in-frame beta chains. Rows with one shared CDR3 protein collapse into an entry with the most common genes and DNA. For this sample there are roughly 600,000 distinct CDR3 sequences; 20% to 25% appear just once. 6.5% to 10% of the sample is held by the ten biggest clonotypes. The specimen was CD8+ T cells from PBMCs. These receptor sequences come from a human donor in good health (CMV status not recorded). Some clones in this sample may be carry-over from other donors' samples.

The CDR3 spells CSVEKQGENTGELFF. For the CDR3, the DNA is TGCAGCGTTGAAAAACAGGGGGAAAACACCGGGGAGCTGTTTTTT. V gene TRBV29-1 combines with J gene TRBJ2-2, with 8 bases lining up with TRBD1. Losses at the gene ends were 2 bases for V and 2 bases for J; bases not matched to a gene: 4. This CDR3 region has 15 residues. Germline CDR1 and CDR2: SQVTM and ANQGSEA.

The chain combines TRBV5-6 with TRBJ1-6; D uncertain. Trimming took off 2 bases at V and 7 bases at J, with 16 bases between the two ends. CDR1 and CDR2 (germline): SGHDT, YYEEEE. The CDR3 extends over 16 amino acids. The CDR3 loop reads CASSLYPPGVNSPLHF. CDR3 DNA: TGTGCCAGCAGCTTATACCCGCCCGGCGTCAATTCACCCCTCCACTTT.

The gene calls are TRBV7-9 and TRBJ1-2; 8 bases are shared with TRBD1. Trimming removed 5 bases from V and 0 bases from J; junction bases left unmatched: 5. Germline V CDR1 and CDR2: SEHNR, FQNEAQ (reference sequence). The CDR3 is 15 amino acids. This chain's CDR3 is CASSPRTGPNYGYTF. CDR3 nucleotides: TGTGCCAGCAGCCCCCGGACAGGGCCTAACTATGGCTACACCTTC.

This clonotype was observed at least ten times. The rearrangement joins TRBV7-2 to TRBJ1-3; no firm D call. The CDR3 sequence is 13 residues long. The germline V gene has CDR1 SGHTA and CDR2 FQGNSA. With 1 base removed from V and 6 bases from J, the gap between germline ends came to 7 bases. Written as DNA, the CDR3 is TGTGCCAGCAGCTTAGAGGGATCAAACACCATATATTTT. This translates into CASSLEGSNTIYF.

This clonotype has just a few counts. The CDR3 sequence is CSANTNTGELFF. The DNA of the CDR3 is TGCAGTGCTAACACGAACACCGGGGAGCTGTTTTTT. The chain joins TRBV20-1 to TRBJ2-2; no reliable D call. The CDR3 spans 12 residues. Germline V gives CDR1 DFQATT, CDR2 SNEGSKA (reference sequence). The germline V and J ends were trimmed by 4 bases and 0 bases, with 3 bases remaining between them.

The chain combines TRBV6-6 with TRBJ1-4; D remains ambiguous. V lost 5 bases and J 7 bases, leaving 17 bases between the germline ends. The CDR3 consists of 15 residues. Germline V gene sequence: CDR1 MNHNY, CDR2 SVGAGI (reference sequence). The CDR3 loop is CASSLTGHPSEKLFF. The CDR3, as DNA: TGTGCCAGCAGTCTAACGGGCCACCCTAGTGAAAAACTGTTTTTT.

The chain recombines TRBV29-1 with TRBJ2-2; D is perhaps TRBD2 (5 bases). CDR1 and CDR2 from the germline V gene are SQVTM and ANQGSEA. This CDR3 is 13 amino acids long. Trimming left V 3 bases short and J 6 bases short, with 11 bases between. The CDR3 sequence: CSVEGASPGELFF. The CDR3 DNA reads TGCAGCGTTGAGGGAGCGTCCCCCGGGGAGCTGTTTTTT.

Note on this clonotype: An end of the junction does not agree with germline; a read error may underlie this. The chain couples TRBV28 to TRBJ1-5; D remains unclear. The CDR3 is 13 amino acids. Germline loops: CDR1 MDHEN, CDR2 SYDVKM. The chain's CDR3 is CANSLTANQPQHF. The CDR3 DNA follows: TGTGCCAACAGTTTAACGGCTAATCAGCCCCAGCATTTT.

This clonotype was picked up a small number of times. DNA of the CDR3: TGTGCCAGCAGCCCAGGACGGTACTCTGGAAACACCATATATTTT. It yields the protein CASSPGRYSGNTIYF. The V call is TRBV13, the J call TRBJ1-3; D remains unclear. Trimming stripped 5 bases from V and 0 bases from J, with 11 bases between. In germline, CDR1 is PRHDT, CDR2 FYEKMQ (reference sequence). The CDR3 runs 15 residues.

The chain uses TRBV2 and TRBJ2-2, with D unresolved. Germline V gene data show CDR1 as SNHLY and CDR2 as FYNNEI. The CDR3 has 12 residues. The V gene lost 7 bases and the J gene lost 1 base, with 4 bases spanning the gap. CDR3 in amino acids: CASKLNTGELFF. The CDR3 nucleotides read TGTGCCAGCAAACTGAACACCGGGGAGCTGTTTTTT.

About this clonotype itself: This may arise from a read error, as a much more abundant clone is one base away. The CDR3 spells CASSFGWSEQFF. The DNA of the CDR3 is TGTGCCAGCAGTTTTGGGTGGAGTGAGCAGTTCTTC. The V gene is TRBV7-9, the J gene TRBJ2-1; D is ambiguous. CDR1 is SEHNR and CDR2 is FQNEAQ in the germline V gene (reference sequence). This CDR3 region has 12 residues. V dropped 6 bases and J dropped 9 bases, with 12 bases sitting between them.

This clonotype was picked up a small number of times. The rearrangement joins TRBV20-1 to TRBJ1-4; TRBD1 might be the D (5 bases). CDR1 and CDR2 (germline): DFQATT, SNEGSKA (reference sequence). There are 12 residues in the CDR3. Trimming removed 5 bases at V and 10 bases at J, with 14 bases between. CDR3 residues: CSAPGPKLKLFF. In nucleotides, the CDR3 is TGCAGTGCTCCGGGACCTAAGTTAAAACTGTTTTTT.

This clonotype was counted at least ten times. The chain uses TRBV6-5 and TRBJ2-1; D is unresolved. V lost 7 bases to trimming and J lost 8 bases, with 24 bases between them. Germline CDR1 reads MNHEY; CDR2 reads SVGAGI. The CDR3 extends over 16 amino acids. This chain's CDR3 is CASTQSPPQTSHEQFF. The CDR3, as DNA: TGTGCCAGCACCCAATCTCCTCCACAAACCTCCCATGAGCAGTTCTTC.

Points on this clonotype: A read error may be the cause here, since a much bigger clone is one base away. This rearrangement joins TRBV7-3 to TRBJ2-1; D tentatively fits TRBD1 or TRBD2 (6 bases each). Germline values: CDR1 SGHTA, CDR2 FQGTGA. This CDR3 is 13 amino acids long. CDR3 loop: CVSSLGGFNEQFF. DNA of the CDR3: TGTGTCAGCAGCTTAGGGGGGTTCAATGAGCAGTTCTTC.

CDR3 coding DNA: TGTGCCAGCAGCTTAAGACAGCTGGGGAGTACAGATACGCAGTATTTT. Amino acid sequence: CASSLRQLGSTDTQYF. This chain connects TRBV7-8 to TRBJ2-3; possibly TRBD1 or TRBD2 for D (5 bases each). V was shortened by 2 bases and J by 3 bases, with 15 bases between the two germline ends. Germline V gene sequence: CDR1 SGHVS, CDR2 FQNEAQ. This CDR3 contains 16 residues. Using reference TRBV7-8 and TRBJ2-3 for the parts outside the CDR3, the full variable domain is GAGVSQSPRYKVAKRGQDVALRCDPISGHVSLFWYQQALGQGPEFLTYFQNEAQLDKSGLPSDRFFAERPEGSVSTLKIQRTQQEDSAVYLCASSLRQLGSTDTQYFGPGTRLTVL.

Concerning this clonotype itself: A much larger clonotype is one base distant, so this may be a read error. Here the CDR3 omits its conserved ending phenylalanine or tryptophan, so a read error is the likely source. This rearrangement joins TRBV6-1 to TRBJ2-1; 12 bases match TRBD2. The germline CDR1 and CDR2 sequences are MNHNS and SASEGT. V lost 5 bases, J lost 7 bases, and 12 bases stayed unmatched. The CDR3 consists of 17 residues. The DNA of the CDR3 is TGTGCCAGCAGTCCTCGTCGGCTAGCGGGGGGGCGGAATGAGCAGTTCCTC. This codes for CASSPRRLAGGRNEQFL.

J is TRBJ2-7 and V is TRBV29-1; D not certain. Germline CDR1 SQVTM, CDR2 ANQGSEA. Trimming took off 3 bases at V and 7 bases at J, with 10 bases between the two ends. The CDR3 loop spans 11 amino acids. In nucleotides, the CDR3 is TGCAGCGTTGAGGTCAACAATGAGCAGTACGTC. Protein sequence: CSVEVNNEQYV.

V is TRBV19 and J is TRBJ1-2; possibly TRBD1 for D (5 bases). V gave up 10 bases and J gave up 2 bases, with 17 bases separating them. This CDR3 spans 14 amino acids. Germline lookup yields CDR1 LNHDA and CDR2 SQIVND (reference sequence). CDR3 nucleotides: TGTGCCATCGGGACCTCTGAGGAGAACTATGGCTACACCTTC. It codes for CAIGTSEENYGYTF.

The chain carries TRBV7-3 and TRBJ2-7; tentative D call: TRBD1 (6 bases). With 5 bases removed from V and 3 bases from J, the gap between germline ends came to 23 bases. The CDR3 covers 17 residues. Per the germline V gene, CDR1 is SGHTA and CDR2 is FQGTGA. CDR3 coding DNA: TGTGCCAGCAGCCCATCCCCTAAAATAGGACAGAACTACGAGCAGTACGTC. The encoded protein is CASSPSPKIGQNYEQYV.

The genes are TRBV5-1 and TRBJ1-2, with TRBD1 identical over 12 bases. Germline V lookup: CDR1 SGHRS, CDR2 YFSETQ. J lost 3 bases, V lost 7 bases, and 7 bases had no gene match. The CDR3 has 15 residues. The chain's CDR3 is CASYSGTGGDYGYTF. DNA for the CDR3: TGCGCCAGCTATTCCGGGACAGGGGGCGACTATGGCTACACCTTC.

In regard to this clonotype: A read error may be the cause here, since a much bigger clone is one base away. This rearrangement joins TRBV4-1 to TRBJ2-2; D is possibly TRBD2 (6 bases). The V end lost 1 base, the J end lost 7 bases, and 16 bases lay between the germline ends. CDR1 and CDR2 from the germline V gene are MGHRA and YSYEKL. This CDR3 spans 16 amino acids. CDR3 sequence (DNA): TGCGCCAGCAGCCAAGTGGAGGGGAGGCTCATCGGGGAGCTGTTTTTT. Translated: CASSQVEGRLIGELFF.

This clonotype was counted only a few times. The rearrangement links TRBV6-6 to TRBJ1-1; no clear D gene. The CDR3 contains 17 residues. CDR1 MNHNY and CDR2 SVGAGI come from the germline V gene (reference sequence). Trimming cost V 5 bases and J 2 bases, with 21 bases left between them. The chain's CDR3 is CASSPPTPRAGNTEAFF. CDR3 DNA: TGTGCCAGCAGTCCGCCCACTCCACGGGCGGGAAACACTGAAGCTTTCTTT.

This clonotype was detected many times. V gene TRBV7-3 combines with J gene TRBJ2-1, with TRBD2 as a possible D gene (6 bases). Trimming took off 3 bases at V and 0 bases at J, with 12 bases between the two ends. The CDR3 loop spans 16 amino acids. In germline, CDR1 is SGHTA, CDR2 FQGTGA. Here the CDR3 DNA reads TGTGCCAGCAGCTTGAGGCGGGGAAACTCCTACAATGAGCAGTTCTTC. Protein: CASSLRRGNSYNEQFF.

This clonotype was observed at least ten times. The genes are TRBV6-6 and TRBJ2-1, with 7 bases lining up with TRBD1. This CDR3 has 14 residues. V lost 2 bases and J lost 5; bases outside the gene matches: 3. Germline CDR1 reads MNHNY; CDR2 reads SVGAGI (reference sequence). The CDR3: CASSYVTGDNEQFF. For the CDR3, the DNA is TGTGCCAGCAGTTACGTAACAGGGGACAATGAGCAGTTCTTC.